This T cell receptor beta chain was profiled in a study of OX40 agonist ivuxolimab in advanced cancers. Background on the study: Roughly two fifths of patients had received prior checkpoint inhibitor therapy.

At cycle 4 day 1, cycle 7 day 1, and baseline, blood was sampled. The germline V gene encodes CDR1 MNHNY and CDR2 SVGAGI (reference sequence). The CDR3 is made up of 14 amino acids. V lost 6 bases, J lost 5 bases, and 6 bases stayed unmatched. Concerning this clone itself: Its matching antigen is unknown.

Method: immunoSEQ multiplex PCR; TCRdb's copy keeps in-frame clones and lacks some. The data hold 35,000 to 45,000 clones, with about 86% observed a single time. Study results and limitations: Partly responding patients at 0.1-3.0 mg/kg showed some of the smallest clonal expansion. The study observed clonal expansion of CD4+ and CD8+ blood T cells by week 6 at 0.1 to 3.0 mg/kg.

Sequencing used CD4+ or CD8+ T cells sorted from blood, obtained in a trial of the OX40 agonist ivuxolimab. This chain joins TRBV6-6 and TRBJ2-1; TRBD2 matches at 8 bases. The TCR comes from an adult with an advanced solid tumor such as melanoma, head and neck, liver or kidney cancer. CDR3 in DNA: TGTGCCAGCAGCGAGCGGGGGATAAACAATGAGCAGTTCTTC. This gives the protein CASSERGINNEQFF.